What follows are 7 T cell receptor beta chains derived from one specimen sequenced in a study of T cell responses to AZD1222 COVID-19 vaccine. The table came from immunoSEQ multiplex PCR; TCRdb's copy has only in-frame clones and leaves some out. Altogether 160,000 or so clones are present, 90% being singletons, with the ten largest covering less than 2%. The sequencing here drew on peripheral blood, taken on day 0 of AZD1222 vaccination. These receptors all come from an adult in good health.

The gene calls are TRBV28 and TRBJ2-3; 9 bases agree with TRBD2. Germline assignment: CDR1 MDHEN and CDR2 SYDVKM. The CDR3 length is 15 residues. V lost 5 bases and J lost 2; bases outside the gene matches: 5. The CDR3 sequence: CASSQTSGYTDTQYF. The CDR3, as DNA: TGTGCCAGCAGTCAGACTAGCGGATACACAGATACGCAGTATTTT.

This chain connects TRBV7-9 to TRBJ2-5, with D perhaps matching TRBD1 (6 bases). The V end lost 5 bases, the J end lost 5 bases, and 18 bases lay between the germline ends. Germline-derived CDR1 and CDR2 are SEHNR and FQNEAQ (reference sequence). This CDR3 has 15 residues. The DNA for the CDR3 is TGTGCCAGCAGCAACGGGGACACCCTAGGGGAGACCCAGTACTTC. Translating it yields CASSNGDTLGETQYF.

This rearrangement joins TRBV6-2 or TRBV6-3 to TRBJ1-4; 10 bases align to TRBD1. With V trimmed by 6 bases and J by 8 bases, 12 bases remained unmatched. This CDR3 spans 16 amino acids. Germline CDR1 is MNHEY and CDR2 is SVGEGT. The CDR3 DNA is TGTGCCAGCAGCCGCTATGGGGGGACAGGGGAAGAAAAACTGTTTTTT. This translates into CASSRYGGTGEEKLFF.

This CDR3 is CASRQGAIGTEAFF. The DNA of the CDR3 is TGTGCCAGCAGACAGGGGGCGATTGGCACTGAAGCTTTCTTT. This rearrangement joins TRBV7-9 to TRBJ1-1; 9 positions agree with TRBD1. The germline V gene has CDR1 SEHNR and CDR2 FQNEAQ (reference sequence). The trim removed 6 bases at V and 4 bases at J, leaving 6 bases unmatched. This CDR3 spans 14 amino acids.

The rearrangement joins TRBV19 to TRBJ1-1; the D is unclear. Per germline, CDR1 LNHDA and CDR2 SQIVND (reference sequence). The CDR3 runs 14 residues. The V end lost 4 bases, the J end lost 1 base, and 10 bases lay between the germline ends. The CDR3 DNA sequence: TGTGCCAGTAGTAAAGGGAGAAAGAACACTGAAGCTTTCTTT. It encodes CASSKGRKNTEAFF.

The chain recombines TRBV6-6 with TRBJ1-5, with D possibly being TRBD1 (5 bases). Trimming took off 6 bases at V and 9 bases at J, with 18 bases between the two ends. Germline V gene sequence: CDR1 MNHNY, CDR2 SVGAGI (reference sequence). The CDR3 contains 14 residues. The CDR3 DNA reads TGTGCCAGCAGCCTCGGGGGGAGAAATTCGCCCCAGCATTTT. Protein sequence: CASSLGGRNSPQHF.

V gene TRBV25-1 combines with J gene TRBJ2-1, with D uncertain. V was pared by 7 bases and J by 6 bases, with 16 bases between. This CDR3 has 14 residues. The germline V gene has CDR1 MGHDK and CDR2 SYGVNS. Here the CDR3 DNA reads TGTGCCAGCACTAATAGGGCTGATAGCAATGAGCAGTTCTTC. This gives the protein CASTNRADSNEQFF.